This T cell receptor beta chain originates from a study of beta chain features in type 1 diabetes. Overall study findings and caveats: Amplification by PCR could prefer shorter templates, with the same effect in patients and controls. A greater similarity of naive, central memory and Treg TCRB repertoires was seen among patients than among healthy donors. TCRB CDR3 length was moderately but significantly reduced in all four CD4+ subsets of Type 1 diabetes patients.

The CDR3 length is 12 residues. V lost 4 bases to trimming and J lost 6 bases, with 8 bases between them. CDR1 is SEHNR, CDR2 FQNEAQ, per germline (reference sequence). Turning to this clone: Antigen unknown.

Expressed TCRB transcripts were sequenced after all isolated RNA was converted to cDNA. Libraries were prepared by immunoSEQ multiplex PCR; TCRdb keeps only in-frame clonotypes and omits some of them. This sample yields roughly 150,000 clones, of which roughly 8.1% are seen a single time; 0.5% to 0.65% belongs to the top ten. A CD45RO/CCR7/CD25/CD127/CD95/CD27 panel sorted naive, central memory, regulatory and stem cell-like memory CD4+ cells. The chain couples TRBV7-9 to TRBJ2-3; a weak D match, TRBD2 (5 bases). The sample consisted of central memory CD4+ T cells from blood. The origin of this receptor is a man between 18 and 29 years old in good health. The CDR3 DNA reads as TGTGCCAGCAGCTCTACTAGGGATACGCAGTATTTT. Translating gives CASSSTRDTQYF.